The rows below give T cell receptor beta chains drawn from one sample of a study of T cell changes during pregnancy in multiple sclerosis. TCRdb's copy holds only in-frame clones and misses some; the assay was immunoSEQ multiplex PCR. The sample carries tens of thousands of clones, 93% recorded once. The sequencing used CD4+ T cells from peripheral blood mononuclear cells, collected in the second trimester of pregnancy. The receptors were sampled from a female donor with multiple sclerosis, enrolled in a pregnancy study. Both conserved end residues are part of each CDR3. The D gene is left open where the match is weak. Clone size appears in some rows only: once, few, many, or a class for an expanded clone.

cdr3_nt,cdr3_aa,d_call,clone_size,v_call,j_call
TGTGCCAGCAGCCATACACAGGGGCGCAATGAGCAGTTCTTC,CASSHTQGRNEQFF,TRBD1,NA,TRBV7-8,TRBJ2-1
TGTGCCAGTAGTTCCCACGACAGGGTTGGCAATGAGCAGTTCTTC,CASSSHDRVGNEQFF,TRBD1,NA,TRBV19,TRBJ2-1
TGTGCCAGCAGCGTATGGGACAACTACAATGAGCAGTTCTTC,CASSVWDNYNEQFF,NA,NA,TRBV5-6,TRBJ2-1
TGCGCCAGCAGCGATTGGGGGACTCTCAGCTCCTACGAGCAGTACTTC,CASSDWGTLSSYEQYF,NA,NA,TRBV10-2,TRBJ2-7
TGTGCCAGCAGTGGCTATGGGACAGGAAACACCATATATTTT,CASSGYGTGNTIYF,NA,NA,TRBV6-1,TRBJ1-3
TGTGCCAGCCGACGGGCGGCGGGGCGCAATCAGCCCCAGCATTTT,CASRRAAGRNQPQHF,NA,NA,TRBV6-5,TRBJ1-5
TGTGCCAGCAGCCCACCTCAGCCGGGCGAGCAGTACTTC,CASSPPQPGEQYF,NA,NA,TRBV28,TRBJ2-7
TGTGCCTGGACGCGGATTCTCCCCGGGGAGCTGTTTTTT,CAWTRILPGELFF,NA,NA,TRBV30,TRBJ2-2
TGCGCCAGCAGTCCCATGACTAGCGGGAAGACAGATACGCAGTATTTT,CASSPMTSGKTDTQYF,TRBD2,NA,TRBV5-1,TRBJ2-3
TGTGCCAGCAGCGGGAGAGGACGGGCCTACGAGCAGTACTTC,CASSGRGRAYEQYF,NA,NA,TRBV5-6,TRBJ2-7
TGTGCCAGCAGTGAGGGGGGGTCTGATGGCTACACCTTC,CASSEGGSDGYTF,NA,NA,TRBV6-1,TRBJ1-2
TGCGCCAGCAGCGATCTGGGGAGCCAGTACTTC,CASSDLGSQYF,NA,NA,TRBV5-1,TRBJ2-5
TGTGCCAGCTCACCATTGCCCCGGACTAGCGGGAGCGCAGATACGCAGTATTTT,CASSPLPRTSGSADTQYF,TRBD2,NA,TRBV18,TRBJ2-3
TGTGCCAGCAGCTCCGGGACAGGGTTTTTTAGCAATCAGCCCCAGCATTTT,CASSSGTGFFSNQPQHF,TRBD1,NA,TRBV7-8,TRBJ1-5
TGCGCCAGCAGCTTGACCCCCCCGGGGAGCTCTGGGGCCAACGTCCTGACTTTC,CASSLTPPGSSGANVLTF,NA,NA,TRBV5-1,TRBJ2-6
TGTGCCAGCAGTGGCTTTTCGGGGAGGGGGATTAGTGGCTACACCTTC,CASSGFSGRGISGYTF,NA,NA,TRBV2,TRBJ1-2
TGTGCCAGCAGCGTTAGCGGGAGGGACAATGAGCAGTTCTTC,CASSVSGRDNEQFF,TRBD2,NA,TRBV9,TRBJ2-1
TGTGCCAGCAGCCCTGACAGGGTCGGGGCCAACGTCCTGACTTTC,CASSPDRVGANVLTF,TRBD1,NA,TRBV7-9,TRBJ2-6
TGCAGCGTTGAAGAGGTGGGGACAGGGTCCTACGAGCAGTACTTC,CSVEEVGTGSYEQYF,TRBD1,NA,TRBV29-1,TRBJ2-7
TGCGCCAGCAGCCGTGGACTGCGCACAGATACGCAGTATTTT,CASSRGLRTDTQYF,NA,once,TRBV5-1,TRBJ2-3
TGTGCCAGTAAGGGACAGGCGCGTGGTTTGCCCCAGCATTTT,CASKGQARGLPQHF,TRBD1,NA,TRBV19,TRBJ1-5
TGTGCCAGCAGCCCGACACTTTTAGCGGGAGCTGGGGCCAACGTCCTGACTTTC,CASSPTLLAGAGANVLTF,TRBD2,NA,TRBV4-2,TRBJ2-6
TGTGCCAGCGTAGGCTCGCGGCTCAACAATGAGCAGTTCTTC,CASVGSRLNNEQFF,NA,few,TRBV16,TRBJ2-1
TGTGCCAGCAGTGTCCCGTTTGGGACTAGCGGGCGTCATGAGCAGTACTTC,CASSVPFGTSGRHEQYF,TRBD2,NA,TRBV6-1,TRBJ2-7
TGTGCCAGCAGTGACCGGGACAGGGCATATGGCTACACCTTC,CASSDRDRAYGYTF,TRBD1,NA,TRBV6-1,TRBJ1-2
TGTGCCAGCAGCCCCTTAGCGGGAGCGTTAGATACGCAGTATTTT,CASSPLAGALDTQYF,TRBD2,NA,TRBV9,TRBJ2-3
TGCAGCGTTTCCGCCCGCGGGAGTAGGGGCAATGAGCAGTTCTTC,CSVSARGSRGNEQFF,TRBD2,NA,TRBV29-1,TRBJ2-1
TGTGCCAGCAGCGTAACAGGGGGCGCCGAGCAGTACTTC,CASSVTGGAEQYF,TRBD1,NA,TRBV5-4,TRBJ2-7
TGTGCCAGCGGAGAGCGGGGTAGGGGCGAAAAACTGTTTTTT,CASGERGRGEKLFF,NA,NA,TRBV6-1,TRBJ1-4
TGCGCCAGCAGCCAAGATGAGAGACAGGGTAAGTTCTTC,CASSQDERQGKFF,TRBD1,NA,TRBV4-1,TRBJ2-1
TGTGCCAGCACACCTCAGGGTCAACACGAGCAGTACTTC,CASTPQGQHEQYF,NA,NA,TRBV6-5,TRBJ2-7
TGTGCCAGCAGCTTAAGGGTCGGGAGAGGAGCAGATACGCAGTATTTT,CASSLRVGRGADTQYF,NA,NA,TRBV7-8,TRBJ2-3
TGTGCCAGCAGCAGGACAGGGGGCACTGAAGCTTTCTTT,CASSRTGGTEAFF,TRBD1,NA,TRBV11-2,TRBJ1-1